The present TCR beta chain was sequenced within a study of cytomegalovirus exposure and HLA in healthy donors. Primers: 60 Vbeta forward and 13 Jbeta reverse. Assay used: immunoSEQ multiplex PCR; TCRdb lists only in-frame clones, some missing. This sample has some 150,000 clones, with 76% found just once. Study results and caveats: V- and J-gene trimming in TCR beta was tied to a missense DCLRE1C variant by an analysis performed later. Immune exposure information comprised only CMV serostatus.

A note on this clone: Its antigen is not known.

The junction had 8 bases not matched to a gene; V was cut back by 5 bases and J by 3 bases. The germline CDR1 and CDR2 sequences are SGHRS and YFSETQ. The CDR3 has 15 amino acids. The sequence derives from a female donor in good health and CMV-seropositive. Specimen: PBMCs. This chain links TRBV5-1 with TRBJ2-3, with TRBD2 matching over 8 bases. This CDR3 is CASSPTGGRTDTQYF. CDR3 bases: TGCGCCAGCAGTCCCACGGGGGGGCGGACAGATACGCAGTATTTT.